This T cell receptor beta chain was sequenced during a study of cytotoxic CD8 clonotypes in ibrutinib-treated CLL. Study information: Averaging across samples gave around 260,000 productive templates and over 85,000 productive rearrangements.

Study-wide results and limits: Public clonotypes, an uncommon group, contracted or remained stable on treatment.

Germline V gene data show CDR1 as MGHRA and CDR2 as YSYEKL. CDR3 length equals 15 residues. V shed 8 bases and J shed 1 base, with 17 bases lying between them. The repertoire was sequenced with immunoSEQ multiplex PCR; TCRdb's copy has only in-frame clones and lacks some. The repertoire holds approximately 280,000 clones, 70% to 80% seen once, with about 5% in the top ten. This clone showed up many times. Antigen: not known. The specimen comprised PBMCs, sampled at disease progression, from a patient treated with ibrutinib. This clonotype was sampled from a human donor with chronic lymphocytic leukemia. The chain has TRBV4-1 and TRBJ1-1; D call uncertain. The CDR3 DNA sequence: TGCGCCAGCGTCCAGGTAGGAGGGCAGAACACTGAAGCTTTCTTT. This translates into CASVQVGGQNTEAFF.